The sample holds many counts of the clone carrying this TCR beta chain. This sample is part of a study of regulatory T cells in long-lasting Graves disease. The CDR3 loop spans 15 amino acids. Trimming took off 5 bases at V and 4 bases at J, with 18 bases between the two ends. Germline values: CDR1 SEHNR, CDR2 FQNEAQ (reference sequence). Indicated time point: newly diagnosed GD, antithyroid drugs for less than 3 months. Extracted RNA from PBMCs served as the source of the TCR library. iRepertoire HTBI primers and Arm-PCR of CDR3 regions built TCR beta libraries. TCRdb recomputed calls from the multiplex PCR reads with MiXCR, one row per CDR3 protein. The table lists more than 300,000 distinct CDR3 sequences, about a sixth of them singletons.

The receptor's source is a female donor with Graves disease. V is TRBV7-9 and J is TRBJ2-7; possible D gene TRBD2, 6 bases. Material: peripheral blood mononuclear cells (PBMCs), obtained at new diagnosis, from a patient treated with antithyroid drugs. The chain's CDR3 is CASSTFTGSAYEQYF. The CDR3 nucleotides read TGTGCCAGCAGCACCTTTACCGGGAGCGCGTACGAGCAGTACTTC.